Following are 13 T cell receptor beta chains from one sample sequenced in a study of cytomegalovirus exposure and HLA in healthy donors. Primers for the PCR totalled 60 Vbeta and 13 Jbeta. Assay: immunoSEQ multiplex PCR; the TCRdb copy retains only in-frame clones and omits some. The table shows 200,000 to 250,000 clones, with about four fifths occurring only once. Sequenced input: PBMCs. Receptors originate from a woman in her forties or fifties in good health and CMV-seropositive.

V usage is TRBV4-1 and J usage is TRBJ2-2; the D is unclear. The germline V and J ends were trimmed by 4 bases and 1 base, with 7 bases remaining between them. This CDR3 has 14 residues. In germline, CDR1 is MGHRA, CDR2 YSYEKL. The CDR3 loop is CASSRGGNTGELFF. The CDR3 DNA reads as TGCGCCAGCAGCCGCGGCGGGAACACCGGGGAGCTGTTTTTT.

This chain links TRBV7-2 with TRBJ1-2; 11 positions agree with TRBD1. The CDR3 runs to 15 residues. Germline lookup yields CDR1 SGHTA and CDR2 FQGNSA. With 3 bases clipped from V and 8 bases from J, the junction kept 8 bases outside the gene matches. This CDR3 is CASSFPGTGGTGYTF. CDR3 nucleotide sequence: TGTGCCAGCAGCTTCCCCGGGACAGGGGGGACGGGCTACACCTTC.

To note about this clone: The same CDR3 can be traced to other DNA sequences in this sample. CDR3 in DNA: TGTGCCAGCAGTGGCCAGGGCTACGAGCAGTACTTC. Its translation: CASSGQGYEQYF. The genes are TRBV2 and TRBJ2-7; maybe TRBD1 (5 bases). Germline V CDR1 and CDR2: SNHLY, FYNNEI. V was cut by 4 bases and J by 3 bases, with 7 bases left in between. CDR3 size: 12 residues.

V and J are TRBV9 and TRBJ1-1; perhaps TRBD1 as D (5 bases). The CDR3 loop spans 15 amino acids. V was trimmed by 0 bases and J by 4 bases, leaving 13 bases between them. CDR1 and CDR2 from the germline V gene are SGDLS and YYNGEE. The CDR3 protein is CASSVEGVGGTEAFF. The CDR3 bases are TGTGCCAGCAGCGTAGAAGGAGTCGGGGGCACTGAAGCTTTCTTT.

The J gene is TRBJ2-1, the V gene TRBV6-6; 8 nucleotides align to TRBD1. The V and J ends lost 2 bases and 10 bases, in that order; junction bases with no gene match: 4. Germline CDR1 MNHNY, CDR2 SVGAGI (reference sequence). CDR3 length: 13 residues. In DNA form, the CDR3 reads TGTGCCAGCAGTTACGTCACAGGGGGAGAGCAGTTCTTC. The encoded protein is CASSYVTGGEQFF.

The chain joins TRBV5-1 to TRBJ1-3, with 8 bases that match TRBD1. CDR3 size: 17 residues. V lost 4 bases and J lost 0; bases outside the gene matches: 9. CDR1 and CDR2 (germline): SGHRS, YFSETQ. CDR3 residues: CASSQLTGEGSGNTIYF. The CDR3 coding sequence is TGCGCCAGCAGCCAACTGACAGGGGAGGGCTCTGGAAACACCATATATTTT.

A few counts support this clone. This chain's CDR3 is CASSFLQGYEQFF. CDR3 sequence (DNA): TGTGCCAGCAGCTTTCTTCAGGGGTATGAGCAGTTCTTC. The gene calls are TRBV7-9 and TRBJ2-1; tentative D call: TRBD1 (6 bases). CDR3 length: 13 residues. V was cut by 3 bases and J by 8 bases, with 11 bases left in between. The germline gives CDR1 SEHNR, CDR2 FQNEAQ (reference sequence).

V and J are TRBV25-1 and TRBJ1-2; D gene uncertain. The germline CDR1 and CDR2 sequences are MGHDK and SYGVNS. Trimming shortened V by 0 bases and J by 0 bases, and 8 bases separated the two germline ends. This CDR3 has 15 residues. The CDR3 region has the DNA TGTGCCAGCAGTGAATATGCAGGAACTAACTATGGCTACACCTTC. Translating it yields CASSEYAGTNYGYTF.

The rearrangement uses TRBV11-2 and TRBJ1-1, with 8 bases matching TRBD1. Germline loops: CDR1 SGHAT, CDR2 FQNNGV. Germline trimming cut 1 base from V and 7 bases from J; bases unmatched to any gene: 2. The CDR3 totals 13 residues. As DNA, the CDR3 is TGTGCCAGCAGCTTAGGAGGACAGGGTGAAGCTTTCTTT. Translating it yields CASSLGGQGEAFF.

The CDR3 reads CASSEAPNTEAFF. CDR3 sequence (DNA): TGTGCCAGCAGCGAAGCGCCGAACACTGAAGCTTTCTTT. This chain uses TRBV9 with TRBJ1-1; unclear D gene. Germline CDR1 SGDLS, CDR2 YYNGEE. The CDR3 is 13 amino acids. V gave up 3 bases and J gave up 1 base, with 7 bases separating them.

V is TRBV14 and J is TRBJ1-6, with TRBD1 matching 7 bases. The germline gives CDR1 SGHDN, CDR2 FVKESK. This CDR3 contains 15 residues. The V and J ends lost 4 bases and 10 bases, in that order; junction bases with no gene match: 10. The CDR3 reads CASSPRQGIKSPLHF. The CDR3 bases are TGTGCCAGCAGCCCACGACAGGGAATCAAATCACCCCTCCACTTT.

A few counts support this clone. This chain joins TRBV4-1 and TRBJ2-7; possibly TRBD2 for D (6 bases). The germline CDR1 and CDR2 sequences are MGHRA and YSYEKL. The V end was cut by 3 bases, the J end by 1 base, with 16 bases between. CDR3 length: 16 residues. CDR3 nucleotide sequence: TGCGCCAGCAGCCACGGAGACCTCGGGGGATCCTACGAGCAGTACTTC. Translation gives CASSHGDLGGSYEQYF.

This chain joins TRBV6-4 and TRBJ1-6, with 8 bases aligning to TRBD1. The CDR3 has 13 residues. V was pared by 6 bases and J by 11 bases, with 6 bases of the junction left unmatched. Germline loops: CDR1 MRHNA, CDR2 SNTAGT. This CDR3 reads CASRPQGAAPLHF. CDR3 bases: TGTGCCAGCAGACCCCAGGGGGCGGCACCCCTCCACTTT.